The 20 T cell receptor beta chains reported below all come from one sample, sequenced in a study of blood T cell repertoires in COVID-19. Data came from immunoSEQ multiplex PCR; TCRdb stores just in-frame clones and leaves some out. The sample carries under 200,000 clones, roughly 80% recorded once. Sequenced: PBMCs or T cells enriched from blood (not recorded which). Receptors originate from a middle-aged woman with acute COVID-19.

This sequence joins TRBV5-6 and TRBJ2-7, with 13 bases fitting TRBD2. The V and J ends lost 4 bases and 7 bases, in that order; junction bases with no gene match: 8. The V gene's germline CDR1 is SGHDT and CDR2 YYEEEE. The CDR3 is 15 amino acids. CDR3 region: CASSRTSGRALEQYV. In nucleotides, the CDR3 is TGTGCCAGCAGCCGAACTAGCGGGAGGGCTTTAGAGCAGTACGTC.

The chain is built from TRBV6-5 and TRBJ1-1; no reliable D call. This CDR3 is 13 amino acids long. CDR1 is MNHEY, CDR2 SVGAGI, per germline. V gave up 6 bases and J gave up 1 base, with 9 bases separating them. The CDR3 DNA sequence: TGTGCCAGCAGCCAGGTCTCGAACACTGAAGCTTTCTTT. This codes for CASSQVSNTEAFF.

V usage is TRBV19 and J usage is TRBJ2-3; D may be TRBD1 (5 bases). This CDR3 region has 14 residues. Germline-derived CDR1 and CDR2 are LNHDA and SQIVND (reference sequence). V was clipped by 4 bases and J by 4 bases, with 12 bases between them. In DNA form, the CDR3 reads TGTGCCAGTAGTACAGGGATCACGGCAGATACGCAGTATTTT. This translates into CASSTGITADTQYF.

This clone was seen a single time. V and J are TRBV7-9 and TRBJ2-3, with unresolved D. Deletions cut 2 bases from V and 6 bases from J, with 3 bases between. The germline V gene encodes CDR1 SEHNR and CDR2 FQNEAQ (reference sequence). The CDR3 is made up of 11 amino acids. This CDR3 is CASSLTDTQYF. CDR3 coding DNA: TGTGCCAGCAGCTTAACTGATACGCAGTATTTT.

CDR3 sequence (DNA): TGTGCCAGCAGCCAAGTGGAGTCCTCGGGGGGGGAGCTGTTTTTT. Translated: CASSQVESSGGELFF. The chain carries TRBV4-2 and TRBJ2-2; weak D call: TRBD2 (5 bases). The CDR3 contains 15 residues. Trimming removed 1 base at V and 8 bases at J, with 14 bases between. The germline gives CDR1 LGHNA, CDR2 YNFKEQ.

V and J are TRBV29-1 and TRBJ1-1; 7 bases are a match to TRBD1. V lost 8 bases, J lost 1 base, and 10 bases stayed unmatched. This CDR3 has 14 amino acids. The V gene's germline CDR1 is SQVTM and CDR2 ANQGSEA. The CDR3 reads CSSRPGTANTEAFF. DNA for the CDR3: TGCAGCTCCAGGCCAGGGACAGCGAACACTGAAGCTTTCTTT. The full variable domain, completed using reference TRBV29-1 and TRBJ1-1, is SAVISQKPSRDICQRGTSLTIQCQVDSQVTMMFWYRQQPGQSLTLIATANQGSEATYESGFVIDKFPISRPNLTFSTLTVSNMSPEDSSIYLCSSRPGTANTEAFFGQGTRLTVV.

V usage is TRBV19 and J usage is TRBJ1-2; possible D gene TRBD1, 6 bases. V lost 6 bases, J lost 7 bases, and 15 bases lay in between. The CDR3 runs to 13 residues. Germline assignment: CDR1 LNHDA and CDR2 SQIVND (reference sequence). For the CDR3, the DNA is TGTGCCAGTAGCGAACAGGGTACGGGTGGCTACACCTTC. It is translated as CASSEQGTGGYTF. The complete variable domain, with remaining parts taken from reference TRBV19 and TRBJ1-2, reads DGGITQSPKYLFRKEGQNVTLSCEQNLNHDAMYWYRQDPGQGLRLIYYSQIVNDFQKGDIAEGYSVSREKKESFPLTVTSAQKNPTAFYLCASSEQGTGGYTFGSGTRLTVV.

The rearrangement links TRBV30 to TRBJ2-3; 11 bases are a match to TRBD1. This CDR3 has 14 residues. V trimming: 2 bases; J trimming: 3 bases; junction bases outside the gene matches: 1. Germline V gene sequence: CDR1 GTSNPN, CDR2 SVGIG (reference sequence). CDR3 sequence (DNA): TGTGCCTGGAGTTGGGACAGGGGGACAGATACGCAGTATTTT. Translating it yields CAWSWDRGTDTQYF.

This clone was detected only once. The rearrangement links TRBV2 to TRBJ1-6, with 8 bases matching TRBD1. The germline gives CDR1 SNHLY, CDR2 FYNNEI. The ends lost 7 bases at V and 1 base at J; junction bases unmatched: 9. The CDR3 has 17 residues. Here the CDR3 DNA reads TGTGCCAGCAAGGGCACAGGGGGTGTTTCCTATAATTCACCCCTCCACTTT. Translating it yields CASKGTGGVSYNSPLHF. Full variable domain (outside the CDR3, taken from reference TRBV2 and TRBJ1-6): EPEVTQTPSHQVTQMGQEVILRCVPISNHLYFYWYRQILGQKVEFLVSFYNNEISEKSEIFDDQFSVERPDGSNFTLKIRSTKLEDSAMYFCASKGTGGVSYNSPLHFGNGTRLTVT.

This clone was observed once. V gene TRBV5-1 combines with J gene TRBJ1-3; 8 bases map to TRBD1. Germline V lookup: CDR1 SGHRS, CDR2 YFSETQ. V shed 4 bases and J 4 bases; nucleotides not matched to a gene: 7. The CDR3 extends over 15 amino acids. CDR3 loop: CASSQTGVRGNTIYF. CDR3 bases: TGCGCCAGCAGCCAGACAGGGGTGAGAGGAAACACCATATATTTT.

The J gene is TRBJ2-4, the V gene TRBV5-4; D is unresolved. Trimming took off 0 bases at V and 0 bases at J, with 10 bases between the two ends. From germline, CDR1 is SGHNT and CDR2 YYREEE (reference sequence). The CDR3 contains 16 residues. The CDR3 sequence is CASSLASPSAKNIQYF. CDR3 nucleotide sequence: TGTGCCAGCAGCTTGGCGTCTCCCTCAGCCAAAAACATTCAGTACTTC.

The genes are TRBV24-1 and TRBJ1-2; a weak D match, TRBD1 (5 bases). Germline lookup yields CDR1 KGHDR and CDR2 SFDVKD. Trimming pared 4 bases from V and 5 bases from J, leaving 10 bases between. CDR3 length: 13 amino acids. CDR3: CATSEGQTYGYTF. CDR3 DNA: TGTGCCACCAGTGAGGGGCAGACTTATGGCTACACCTTC.

J is TRBJ2-5 and V is TRBV9; D uncertain. Per germline, CDR1 SGDLS and CDR2 YYNGEE. The CDR3 length is 16 residues. The V gene lost 0 bases and the J gene lost 5 bases, with 17 bases spanning the gap. The DNA of the CDR3 is TGTGCCAGCAGCGTAGCCCCACAAGAACCCGGGGAGACCCAGTACTTC. As protein: CASSVAPQEPGETQYF. The full variable domain, in which reference TRBV9 and TRBJ2-5 provide the parts outside the CDR3, is DSGVTQTPKHLITATGQRVTLRCSPRSGDLSVYWYQQSLDQGLQFLIQYYNGEERAKGNILERFSAQQFPDLHSELNLSSLELGDSALYFCASSVAPQEPGETQYFGPGTRLLVL.

The chain employs TRBV2 and TRBJ2-1; 11 bases align to TRBD2. Germline-derived CDR1 and CDR2 are SNHLY and FYNNEI. CDR3 length: 15 amino acids. V lost 7 bases to trimming and J lost 5 bases; unmatched junction nucleotides: 7. The chain's CDR3 is CASTPQTSGNNEQFF. The DNA for the CDR3 is TGTGCCAGCACCCCCCAGACTAGCGGGAACAATGAGCAGTTCTTC.

The rearrangement uses TRBV2 and TRBJ1-2, with 7 bases aligning to TRBD1. The germline V gene encodes CDR1 SNHLY and CDR2 FYNNEI. V was pared by 1 base and J by 8 bases, with 1 base of the junction left unmatched. The CDR3 runs 12 residues. In DNA form, the CDR3 reads TGTGCCAGCAGTGAAGGGACAGGAGGCTACACCTTC. It specifies CASSEGTGGYTF.

The rearrangement links TRBV5-1 to TRBJ1-2; 7 bases fit TRBD1. V shed 2 bases, J shed 7 bases, and the junction held 11 bases outside the gene matches. The CDR3 covers 15 residues. Germline lookup yields CDR1 SGHRS and CDR2 YFSETQ. This chain's CDR3 is CASSLFLQGKGGYTF. The CDR3 DNA sequence: TGCGCCAGCAGCTTATTTTTACAGGGGAAGGGTGGCTACACCTTC.

The V gene is TRBV5-1, the J gene TRBJ2-3; a weak D match, TRBD1 (6 bases). This CDR3 has 14 residues. Germline V lookup: CDR1 SGHRS, CDR2 YFSETQ. Trimming stripped 6 bases from V and 0 bases from J, with 11 bases between. CDR3 loop: CASKDRISTDTQYF. The CDR3 DNA reads as TGCGCCAGCAAAGACAGGATAAGCACAGATACGCAGTATTTT.

This chain uses TRBV30 with TRBJ1-5; D possibly corresponds to TRBD1 (6 bases). The V gene's germline CDR1 is GTSNPN and CDR2 SVGIG (reference sequence). CDR3 length: 15 residues. V lost 5 bases to trimming and J lost 0 bases, with 14 bases between them. Here the CDR3 reads CAWSLGANSNQPQHF. The CDR3 bases are TGTGCCTGGTCGCTGGGGGCTAATAGCAATCAGCCCCAGCATTTT.

The chain has TRBV19 and TRBJ2-1; TRBD2 agrees at 7 bases. This CDR3 has 13 amino acids. Unmatched junction bases numbered 3, after V lost 4 bases and J lost 6 bases. Germline assignment: CDR1 LNHDA and CDR2 SQIVND (reference sequence). Here the CDR3 reads CASSNLAGNEQFF. Here the CDR3 DNA reads TGTGCCAGTAGTAACTTAGCGGGCAATGAGCAGTTCTTC.

This sequence joins TRBV2 and TRBJ2-5; maybe TRBD1 (6 bases). Looked up from germline, CDR1 is SNHLY and CDR2 is FYNNEI. V was cut by 6 bases and J by 5 bases, with 10 bases left in between. The CDR3 is 12 residues long. CDR3 DNA sequence: TGTGCCAGCAGAGCCCAGGGGGAGACCCAGTACTTC. It yields the protein CASRAQGETQYF.